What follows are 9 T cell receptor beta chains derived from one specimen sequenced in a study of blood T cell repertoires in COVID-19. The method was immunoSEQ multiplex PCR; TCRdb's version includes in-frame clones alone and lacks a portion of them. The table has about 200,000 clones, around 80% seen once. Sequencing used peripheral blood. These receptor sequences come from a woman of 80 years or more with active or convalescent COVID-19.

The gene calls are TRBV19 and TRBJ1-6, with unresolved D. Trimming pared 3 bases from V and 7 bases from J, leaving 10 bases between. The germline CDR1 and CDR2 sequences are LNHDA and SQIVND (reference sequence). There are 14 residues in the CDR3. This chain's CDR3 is CASSIGGGNSPLHF. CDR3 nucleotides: TGTGCCAGTAGTATCGGCGGAGGGAATTCACCCCTCCACTTT.

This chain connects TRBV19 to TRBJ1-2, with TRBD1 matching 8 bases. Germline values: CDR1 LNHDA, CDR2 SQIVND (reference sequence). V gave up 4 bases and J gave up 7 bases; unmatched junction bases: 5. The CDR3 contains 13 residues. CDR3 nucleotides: TGTGCCAGTAGTAAGGGACAGGAGCTTGGCTACACCTTC. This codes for CASSKGQELGYTF.

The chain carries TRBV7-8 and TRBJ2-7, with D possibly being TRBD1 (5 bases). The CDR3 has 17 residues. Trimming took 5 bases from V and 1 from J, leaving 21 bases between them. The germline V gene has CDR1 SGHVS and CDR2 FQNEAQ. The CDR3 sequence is CASSIINSQGRSYEQYF. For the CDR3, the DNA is TGTGCCAGCAGCATTATTAATAGCCAGGGAAGATCCTACGAGCAGTACTTC.

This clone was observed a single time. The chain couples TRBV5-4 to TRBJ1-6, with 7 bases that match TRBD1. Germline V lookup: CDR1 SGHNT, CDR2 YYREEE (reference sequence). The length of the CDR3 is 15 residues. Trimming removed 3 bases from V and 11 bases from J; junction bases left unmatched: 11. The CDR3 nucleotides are TGTGCCAGCAGCTCCGCCTTCGGGACAGTGGCACCCCTCCACTTT. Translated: CASSSAFGTVAPLHF. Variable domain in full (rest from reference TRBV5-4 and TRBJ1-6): ETGVTQSPTHLIKTRGQQVTLRCSSQSGHNTVSWYQQALGQGPQFIFQYYREEENGRGNFPPRFSGLQFPNYSSELNVNALELDDSALYLCASSSAFGTVAPLHFGNGTRLTVT.

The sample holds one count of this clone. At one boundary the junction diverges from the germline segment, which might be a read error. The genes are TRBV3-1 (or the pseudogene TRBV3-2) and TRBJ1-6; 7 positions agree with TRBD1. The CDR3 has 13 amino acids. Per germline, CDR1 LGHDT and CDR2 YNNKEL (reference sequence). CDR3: CVSSQGGSSPLHF. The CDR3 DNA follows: TGTGTCAGCTCCCAGGGGGGAAGTTCACCCCTCCACTTT.

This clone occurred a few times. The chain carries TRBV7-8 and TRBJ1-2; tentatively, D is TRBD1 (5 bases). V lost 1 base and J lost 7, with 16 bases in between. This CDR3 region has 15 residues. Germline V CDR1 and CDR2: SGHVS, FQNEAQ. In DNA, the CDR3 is TGTGCCAGCAGCTTAGATTGGCAGGGAGGAGGTGGCTACACCTTC. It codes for CASSLDWQGGGGYTF.

CDR3 bases: TGCGCCAGCAGCCAAGAAGCCAGGGGCGGGTTTCAGCCCCAGCATTTT. As protein: CASSQEARGGFQPQHF. The V gene is TRBV4-1, the J gene TRBJ1-5; D is possibly TRBD1 (6 bases). CDR1 and CDR2 (germline): MGHRA, YSYEKL. The CDR3 is made up of 16 amino acids. Trimming pared 0 bases from V and 6 bases from J, leaving 15 bases between.

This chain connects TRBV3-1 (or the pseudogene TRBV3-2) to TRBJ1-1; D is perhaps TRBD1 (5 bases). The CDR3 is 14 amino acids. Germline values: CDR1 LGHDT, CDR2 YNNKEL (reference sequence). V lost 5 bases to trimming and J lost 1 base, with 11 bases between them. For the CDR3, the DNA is TGTGCCAGCAGCACGGGGGGACCGAACACTGAAGCTTTCTTT. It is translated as CASSTGGPNTEAFF.

This CDR3 is CATSARDRGPGTEAFF. The CDR3 nucleotides are TGTGCCACCAGTGCCCGGGACAGGGGGCCAGGCACTGAAGCTTTCTTT. This rearrangement joins TRBV24-1 to TRBJ1-1, with TRBD1 matching 12 bases. After removal of 5 bases from V and 4 bases from J, the junction contained 7 bases not matched to a gene. The germline CDR1 and CDR2 sequences are KGHDR and SFDVKD. The CDR3 runs 16 residues.